Listed here are 8 T cell receptor beta chains from one sample, sequenced in a study of early T cells in non-severe SARS-CoV-2 infection. TCRdb fed the 5' RACE reads into MiXCR, producing one record per CDR3 protein. The data hold 15,000 to 20,000 distinct CDR3 sequences, with under 6.5% observed a single time. The sample comprised whole blood. These receptors all stem from an adult who was a healthcare worker with PCR-confirmed SARS-CoV-2 infection or an uninfected control (not recorded which).

This clonotype was seen at least ten times. The genes are TRBV10-1 and TRBJ2-4; D not certain. Trimming removed 4 bases from V and 7 bases from J, with 14 bases in between. Germline V gene lookup returns CDR1 WNHNN and CDR2 SYGVQD (reference sequence). This CDR3 region has 14 residues. The CDR3 DNA reads as TGCGCCAGCAGTGCGGTCTCCGATGGCAACATTCAGTACTTC. Its protein product is CASSAVSDGNIQYF.

The table lists this clonotype with many counts. The chain is built from TRBV28 and TRBJ2-4; no definite D call. Trimming shortened V by 6 bases and J by 7 bases, and 16 bases separated the two germline ends. Germline V lookup: CDR1 MDHEN, CDR2 SYDVKM. The CDR3 extends over 14 amino acids. In nucleotides, the CDR3 is TGTGCCAGCAGACCTTTCTCTGGAAGCAACATTCAGTACTTC. Protein sequence: CASRPFSGSNIQYF.

The count of this clonotype is one. This chain connects TRBV12-3 or TRBV12-4 to TRBJ1-6, with 7 bases that match TRBD1. The length of the CDR3 is 16 residues. With 1 base clipped from V and 3 bases from J, the junction kept 3 bases outside the gene matches. CDR3 in DNA: TGTGCCAGCAGTTTAGGGCGGGACAGCTATAATTCACCCCTCCACTTT. Translated: CASSLGRDSYNSPLHF.

This clonotype has a count of ten or more. The V and J genes are TRBV7-2 and TRBJ2-7, with D unresolved. The CDR3 is 13 amino acids. V was shortened by 5 bases and J by 3 bases, with 11 bases between the two germline ends. Germline lookup yields CDR1 SGHTA and CDR2 FQGNSA. This chain's CDR3 is CASSGPTDYEQYF. The CDR3, as DNA: TGTGCCAGCAGCGGCCCCACAGACTACGAGCAGTACTTC.

Sample share makes this clonotype medium-sized. J is TRBJ2-1 and V is TRBV30; the D gene is possibly TRBD1 (6 bases). The germline CDR1 and CDR2 sequences are GTSNPN and SVGIG (reference sequence). Deletions cut 4 bases from V and 6 bases from J, with 16 bases between. The CDR3 contains 14 residues. CDR3 in DNA: TGTGCCTGGACCGGGATGGGGGCAGGCAATGAGCAGTTCTTC. It encodes CAWTGMGAGNEQFF.

By sample fraction, this clonotype is medium-sized. This chain uses TRBV4-1 with TRBJ2-1; D is uncertain. Looked up from germline, CDR1 is MGHRA and CDR2 is YSYEKL. V lost 4 bases and J lost 4, with 11 bases in between. The CDR3 is 14 amino acids. The CDR3 nucleotides read TGCGCCAGCAGCCCGCCTGTTTCGTACAATGAGCAGTTCTTC. Its translation: CASSPPVSYNEQFF.

This clonotype occurred many times. The genes are TRBV6-5 and TRBJ2-1, with TRBD2 as a possible D gene (5 bases). Trimming took off 6 bases at V and 14 bases at J, with 20 bases between the two ends. The germline CDR1 and CDR2 sequences are MNHEY and SVGAGI. The CDR3 totals 13 residues. The CDR3, as DNA: TGTGCCAGCAGAATGCTCCTCGAGGGTGGGGAGTTCTTC. Protein sequence: CASRMLLEGGEFF.

This clonotype was recorded many times. This chain links TRBV10-2 with TRBJ2-3; D is uncertain. With 8 bases removed from V and 0 bases from J, the gap between germline ends came to 15 bases. This CDR3 is built from 15 residues. Per the germline V gene, CDR1 is WSHSY and CDR2 is SAAADI. CDR3 sequence reads: CASYIDGLSTDTQYF. The CDR3 coding sequence is TGCGCCAGCTATATCGACGGGCTTAGCACAGATACGCAGTATTTT.